These 15 T cell receptor beta chains were sequenced from one sample in a study of shared clonotypes between healthy human individuals (TCRdb year 2020). Receptor amplification or capture employed the immunoSEQ multiplex PCR assay. As stored in TCRdb, this immuneACCESS dataset retains in-frame rearrangements with V and J assigned. A fraction of the clones does not appear; measured against another copy, unresolved V genes explain less than half of the discrepancy, and the remainder lacks a known reason. The sample yields roughly 1.4 million clones; 98% to 99% were counted once. In total, the top ten clones hold about 0.34% of the sample. Source material: naive CD4+ T cells sorted from blood. In the paper's terms, the cell subset or site label means: CD45RA+ positively selected. The source of these receptors is a man aged 25-40 years in good health.

The chain uses TRBV7-6 and TRBJ2-7, with D possibly being TRBD2 (6 bases). There are 14 residues in the CDR3. Trimming left V 0 bases short and J 5 bases short, with 11 bases between. Germline V lookup: CDR1 SGHVS, CDR2 FNYEAQ. Written as DNA, the CDR3 is TGTGCCAGCAGCTTAGCGGGACTCCTCAACGAGCAGTACTTC. Amino acids: CASSLAGLLNEQYF.

The chain has TRBV5-1 and TRBJ2-1, with 7 positions matching TRBD2. The germline gives CDR1 SGHRS, CDR2 YFSETQ. After removal of 1 base from V and 14 bases from J, the junction contained 9 bases not matched to a gene. The CDR3 is 13 amino acids. The CDR3: CASSLTIGGNEFF. The CDR3 DNA reads TGCGCCAGCAGCTTGACTATCGGGGGGAATGAGTTCTTC.

V gene TRBV5-1 combines with J gene TRBJ2-7; 9 positions agree with TRBD2. The germline CDR1 and CDR2 sequences are SGHRS and YFSETQ. J was trimmed by 5 bases and V by 0 bases; bases with no gene match: 6. This CDR3 is built from 15 residues. CDR3 nucleotide sequence: TGCGCCAGCAGCTTGGAACTAGCGGGTACGGACGAGCAGTACTTC. This translates into CASSLELAGTDEQYF.

The chain uses TRBV7-9 and TRBJ1-4; TRBD1 matches 10 bases. The CDR3 loop spans 14 amino acids. Per the germline V gene, CDR1 is SEHNR and CDR2 is FQNEAQ (reference sequence). V lost 5 bases to trimming and J lost 8 bases; unmatched junction nucleotides: 5. The CDR3 is CASSPTGGDEKLFF. CDR3 sequence (DNA): TGTGCCAGCAGCCCGACAGGGGGCGACGAAAAACTGTTTTTT.

This clone showed up just once. The chain links TRBV11-2 to TRBJ2-7, with no clear D. The V gene's germline CDR1 is SGHAT and CDR2 FQNNGV. Trimming left V 6 bases short and J 5 bases short, with 8 bases between. The CDR3 is 11 amino acids. CDR3 residues: CASSYNHEQYF. The CDR3 coding sequence is TGTGCCAGCAGTTACAACCACGAGCAGTACTTC. Full variable domain (rest looked up from reference TRBV11-2 and TRBJ2-7): EAGVAQSPRYKIIEKRQSVAFWCNPISGHATLYWYQQILGQGPKLLIQFQNNGVVDDSQLPKDRFSAERLKGVDSTLKIQPAKLEDSAVYLCASSYNHEQYFGPGTRLTVT.

The gene calls are TRBV7-6 and TRBJ2-5; weak D call: TRBD2 (6 bases). Deletions cut 0 bases from V and 6 bases from J, with 11 bases between. Germline V gene lookup returns CDR1 SGHVS and CDR2 FNYEAQ. This CDR3 is 14 amino acids long. This CDR3 is CASSLASGGKTQYF. CDR3 nucleotide sequence: TGTGCCAGCAGCTTAGCTAGCGGAGGAAAGACCCAGTACTTC.

The rearrangement joins TRBV9 to TRBJ1-1; maybe TRBD1 (6 bases). This CDR3 has 15 amino acids. Trimming stripped 4 bases from V and 1 base from J, with 14 bases between. Germline CDR1 SGDLS, CDR2 YYNGEE. CDR3 amino acids: CASSPQGGGNTEAFF. The CDR3 DNA reads TGTGCCAGCAGCCCACAGGGCGGGGGGAACACTGAAGCTTTCTTT.

V gene TRBV15 combines with J gene TRBJ1-5; 8 nucleotides agree with TRBD1. CDR3 length equals 15 residues. Losses at the gene ends were 3 bases for V and 11 bases for J; bases not matched to a gene: 12. Germline CDR1 reads LNHNV; CDR2 reads YYDKDF (reference sequence). CDR3 in DNA: TGTGCCACCAGCAGGGACAGGGCCACCGAGGTGTCCCAGCATTTT. Its protein product is CATSRDRATEVSQHF.

Comments on this clone: Other DNA sequences in this specimen translate into the identical CDR3. The chain employs TRBV19 and TRBJ1-1; D gene ambiguous. The CDR3 totals 11 residues. Germline loops: CDR1 LNHDA, CDR2 SQIVND (reference sequence). Between the trimmed V and J ends, which lost 2 bases and 4 bases, there was a span of 2 bases. CDR3 sequence (DNA): TGTGCCAGTAGTATATTCACTGAAGCTTTCTTT. As protein: CASSIFTEAFF. Together with reference TRBV19 and TRBJ1-1, the CDR3 gives the full variable domain: DGGITQSPKYLFRKEGQNVTLSCEQNLNHDAMYWYRQDPGQGLRLIYYSQIVNDFQKGDIAEGYSVSREKKESFPLTVTSAQKNPTAFYLCASSIFTEAFFGQGTRLTVV.

The chain combines TRBV19 with TRBJ1-2; D ambiguous. The V gene's germline CDR1 is LNHDA and CDR2 SQIVND (reference sequence). CDR3 length equals 15 residues. Deletions cut 7 bases from V and 4 bases from J, with 19 bases between. In DNA form, the CDR3 reads TGTGCCAGTACCGTAGTCCCGGACGCCAGCTATGGCTACACCTTC. It yields the protein CASTVVPDASYGYTF.

This clone occurred once. The junction departs from germline at one end; a sequencing error may be responsible. The gene calls are TRBV6-1 and TRBJ2-7; D unresolved. The CDR3 has 11 amino acids. Germline values: CDR1 MNHNS, CDR2 SASEGT. CDR3 sequence reads: CATSYVPEQYF. CDR3 nucleotides: TGTGCCACCAGTTATGTCCCGGAGCAGTACTTC.

This chain joins TRBV10-3 and TRBJ2-5; possible D gene TRBD2, 5 bases. Germline V lookup: CDR1 ENHRY, CDR2 SYGVKD. The CDR3 has 15 residues. The germline V and J ends were trimmed by 4 bases and 4 bases, with 16 bases remaining between them. The CDR3 DNA is TGTGCCATCAGTGGGCTAATGGGTAGCGCAGAGACCCAGTACTTC. Protein product: CAISGLMGSAETQYF.

The V gene is TRBV4-1, the J gene TRBJ1-1, with a possible D match to TRBD1 (6 bases). The germline V gene has CDR1 MGHRA and CDR2 YSYEKL. The CDR3 contains 17 residues. The V gene lost 4 bases and the J gene lost 2 bases, with 20 bases spanning the gap. CDR3 bases: TGCGCCAGCAGCCCTGTTAGGGCACAGGGCCTAAACACTGAAGCTTTCTTT. Translating it yields CASSPVRAQGLNTEAFF.

The rearrangement links TRBV28 to TRBJ1-5; D gene uncertain. The CDR3 spans 15 residues. Trimming cost V 2 bases and J 0 bases, with 8 bases left between them. CDR1 is MDHEN, CDR2 SYDVKM, per germline. The DNA of the CDR3 is TGTGCCAGCAGTTTAGGCAGCAATAGCAATCAGCCCCAGCATTTT. Its protein product is CASSLGSNSNQPQHF.

The DNA of the CDR3 is TGTGCCAGCAGACTACAGGGGGCCCTCCTCTCCTACGAGCAGTACTTC. It specifies CASRLQGALLSYEQYF. The chain recombines TRBV7-2 with TRBJ2-7; 9 bases fit TRBD1. Germline V lookup: CDR1 SGHTA, CDR2 FQGNSA. The V and J ends lost 6 bases and 0 bases, in that order; junction bases with no gene match: 9. The CDR3 length is 16 residues.